This entry lists 32 T cell receptor beta chains sequenced from one sample in a study of graft-versus-host responses after intestinal transplantation. Method: immunoSEQ multiplex PCR; TCRdb's copy keeps in-frame clones and lacks some. The sample records under 45,000 clones, over 90% being singletons. The sample was PBMCs, taken 700 to 850 days after intestinal transplantation. The receptors originated from a human patient who received an intestinal transplant, so some T cells may come from the graft donor.

The V call is TRBV5-4, the J call TRBJ2-4; D unclear. Germline V gives CDR1 SGHNT, CDR2 YYREEE (reference sequence). The ends were cut back, 2 bases at V and 7 bases at J, with 10 bases in the middle. The CDR3 runs 13 residues. DNA for the CDR3: TGTGCCAGCAGCTTTCCCCCGAGGAACATTCAGTACTTC. Translated: CASSFPPRNIQYF.

The rearrangement links TRBV9 to TRBJ2-5; 7 positions match TRBD2. The germline V gene has CDR1 SGDLS and CDR2 YYNGEE. The V segment lost 5 bases and the J segment 0 bases; nucleotides outside the gene matches: 10. CDR3 length equals 16 residues. CDR3 in amino acids: CASRQPGLLYQETQYF. CDR3 sequence (DNA): TGTGCCAGCAGACAACCGGGACTACTGTACCAAGAGACCCAGTACTTC.

The genes are TRBV5-1 and TRBJ2-5; D is possibly TRBD1 (5 bases). Germline V gene sequence: CDR1 SGHRS, CDR2 YFSETQ. CDR3 length: 13 amino acids. With 2 bases removed from V and 4 bases from J, the gap between germline ends came to 9 bases. The chain's CDR3 is CASSFSRAETQYF. CDR3 sequence (DNA): TGCGCCAGCAGCTTTTCCAGGGCAGAGACCCAGTACTTC.

J is TRBJ1-1 and V is TRBV11-2; tentatively, D is TRBD1 (5 bases). Germline V gene lookup returns CDR1 SGHAT and CDR2 FQNNGV. The V gene lost 7 bases and the J gene lost 6 bases, with 9 bases spanning the gap. The CDR3 extends over 11 amino acids. The CDR3: CASNQGPEAFF. The CDR3 DNA follows: TGTGCCAGCAATCAGGGCCCTGAAGCTTTCTTT.

The chain uses TRBV7-2 and TRBJ2-3; tentative D call: TRBD1 (6 bases). The V gene lost 1 base and the J gene lost 1 base, with 9 bases spanning the gap. Germline CDR1 reads SGHTA; CDR2 reads FQGNSA. CDR3 length: 15 residues. The chain's CDR3 is CASSLVDSRTDTQYF. As DNA, the CDR3 is TGTGCCAGCAGCTTAGTGGACAGTCGCACAGATACGCAGTATTTT.

The V gene is TRBV11-2, the J gene TRBJ2-7, with 7 bases identical to TRBD2. The CDR3 contains 16 residues. With V trimmed by 4 bases and J by 2 bases, 11 bases remained unmatched. Germline V gives CDR1 SGHAT, CDR2 FQNNGV. The CDR3 spells CASSSERGTRPYEQYF. The CDR3 DNA is TGTGCCAGCAGCTCGGAGCGGGGCACGCGTCCCTACGAGCAGTACTTC.

The CDR3 nucleotides read TGTGCCAGCAGCCGGACTACTACCTCCTACGAGCAGTACTTC. Its protein is CASSRTTTSYEQYF. This rearrangement joins TRBV6-6 to TRBJ2-7, with D possibly matching TRBD2 (6 bases). V was cut by 6 bases and J by 0 bases, with 12 bases left in between. Germline CDR1 and CDR2: MNHNY and SVGAGI (reference sequence). This CDR3 region has 14 residues.

The chain is built from TRBV10-2 and TRBJ2-7; D is perhaps TRBD1 or TRBD2 (5 bases each). Trimming cost V 5 bases and J 4 bases, with 15 bases left between them. Germline V lookup: CDR1 WSHSY, CDR2 SAAADI. CDR3 size: 14 residues. The CDR3 protein is CASSFGAFKYEQYF. The CDR3, as DNA: TGCGCCAGCAGTTTCGGGGCTTTTAAATACGAGCAGTACTTC.

This chain links TRBV5-1 with TRBJ2-6, with a possible D match to TRBD1 (6 bases). The CDR3 totals 18 residues. Germline V gene data show CDR1 as SGHRS and CDR2 as YFSETQ. With 1 base removed from V and 2 bases from J, the gap between germline ends came to 16 bases. The CDR3 nucleotides read TGCGCCAGCAGCTTGTGGGGTGTTGGGGGCGCTGGGGCCAACGTCCTGACTTTC. Residues: CASSLWGVGGAGANVLTF.

This CDR3 is CASSQATSANYGYTF. CDR3 nucleotide sequence: TGCGCCAGCAGCCAAGCGACATCAGCTAACTATGGCTACACCTTC. The chain has TRBV4-3 and TRBJ1-2; no firm D call. V lost 1 base, J lost 0 bases, and 9 bases lay in between. CDR1 LGHNA and CDR2 YSLEER come from the germline V gene. The CDR3 is 15 residues long.

The rearrangement uses TRBV11-2 and TRBJ2-7; no firm D call. The V gene lost 5 bases and the J gene lost 6 bases, with 11 bases spanning the gap. The germline V gene encodes CDR1 SGHAT and CDR2 FQNNGV. The CDR3 is 12 amino acids. CDR3 nucleotide sequence: TGTGCCAGCAGCCCAAGTCACGGCGAGCAGTACTTC. This sequence encodes CASSPSHGEQYF.

V usage is TRBV4-2 and J usage is TRBJ2-7; 9 bases are shared with TRBD2. Germline assignment: CDR1 LGHNA and CDR2 YNFKEQ. The CDR3 spans 16 residues. After removal of 0 bases from V and 2 bases from J, the junction contained 5 bases not matched to a gene. The CDR3: CASSQDLASGAYEQYF. CDR3 nucleotides: TGTGCCAGCAGCCAAGATCTTGCTAGCGGGGCCTACGAGCAGTACTTC.

This chain joins TRBV14 and TRBJ2-3, with no clear D. The length of the CDR3 is 13 residues. Germline CDR1 is SGHDN and CDR2 is FVKESK. V was pared by 4 bases and J by 2 bases, with 7 bases between. The CDR3 sequence: CASSPQTTDTQYF. The CDR3 region has the DNA TGTGCCAGCAGCCCGCAAACCACAGATACGCAGTATTTT.

The V gene is TRBV4-1, the J gene TRBJ2-7; tentative D call: TRBD1 (8 bases). V lost 4 bases and J lost 3, with 19 bases in between. The CDR3 has 16 amino acids. Germline V gene data show CDR1 as MGHRA and CDR2 as YSYEKL. The chain's CDR3 is CASSPLRGGQVYEQYF. CDR3 sequence (DNA): TGCGCCAGCAGCCCCCTGAGGGGGGGACAGGTCTACGAGCAGTACTTC.

This clone was observed a single time. V is TRBV30 and J is TRBJ1-5; tentative D call: TRBD1 (5 bases). This CDR3 contains 15 residues. V was clipped by 2 bases and J by 4 bases, with 15 bases between them. Germline lookup yields CDR1 GTSNPN and CDR2 SVGIG (reference sequence). In DNA form, the CDR3 reads TGTGCCTGGAGTACCTCCCGGGACCCAAATCAGCCCCAGCATTTT. It specifies CAWSTSRDPNQPQHF.

The CDR3 DNA is TGCGCCAGCAGCCAACGACTAGCGGGAGTGAAAGAGACCCAGTACTTC. Its translation is CASSQRLAGVKETQYF. The rearrangement uses TRBV4-1 and TRBJ2-5, with 12 bases identical to TRBD2. Germline values: CDR1 MGHRA, CDR2 YSYEKL. The CDR3 extends over 16 amino acids. V shed 2 bases, J shed 3 bases, and the junction held 4 bases outside the gene matches.

V usage is TRBV27 and J usage is TRBJ1-5, with D perhaps matching TRBD1 (6 bases). In germline, CDR1 is MNHEY, CDR2 SMNVEV (reference sequence). The CDR3 runs 14 residues. Trimming removed 6 bases from V and 6 bases from J, with 15 bases in between. The CDR3 bases are TGTGCCAGCAGGTACAGGGATGCTGGTCAGCCCCAGCATTTT. Translation: CASRYRDAGQPQHF.

The chain is built from TRBV18 and TRBJ2-7; 9 positions agree with TRBD1. J was trimmed by 4 bases and V by 3 bases; bases with no gene match: 13. Per germline, CDR1 KGHSH and CDR2 LQKENI. CDR3 length: 17 amino acids. The CDR3 nucleotides are TGTGCCAGCTCACCGGAACAAACGGACAGGGGTGGGTACGAGCAGTACTTC. Protein product: CASSPEQTDRGGYEQYF.

The chain carries TRBV7-9 and TRBJ1-2; 7 nucleotides align to TRBD1. The germline CDR1 and CDR2 sequences are SEHNR and FQNEAQ (reference sequence). The CDR3 runs to 15 residues. Trimming took 5 bases from V and 11 from J; bases not matched to a gene: 17. The CDR3 loop reads CASSHTRGGGPIYTF. The DNA for the CDR3 is TGTGCCAGCAGCCACACGCGAGGGGGCGGTCCTATTTACACCTTC. The whole variable domain, filled in from reference TRBV7-9 and TRBJ1-2, reads DTGVSQNPRHKITKRGQNVTFRCDPISEHNRLYWYRQTLGQGPEFLTYFQNEAQLEKSRLLSDRFSAERPKGSFSTLEIQRTEQGDSAMYLCASSHTRGGGPIYTFGSGTRLTVV.

The chain carries TRBV4-2 and TRBJ2-7, with 11 bases aligning to TRBD2. The CDR3 covers 15 residues. CDR1 is LGHNA, CDR2 YNFKEQ, per germline. The V segment lost 4 bases and the J segment 0 bases; nucleotides outside the gene matches: 2. In nucleotides, the CDR3 is TGTGCCAGCAGCCGAGGACTAGCGGGCTCCTACGAGCAGTACTTC. Amino acids: CASSRGLAGSYEQYF.

The rearrangement uses TRBV7-9 and TRBJ1-2, with D unresolved. Trimming left V 0 bases short and J 4 bases short, with 9 bases between. This CDR3 comprises 14 residues. Germline V gene lookup returns CDR1 SEHNR and CDR2 FQNEAQ (reference sequence). CDR3 nucleotide sequence: TGTGCCAGCAGCTTAGCAGGGTTTGGCTATGGCTACACCTTC. This translates into CASSLAGFGYGYTF.

This clone was picked up one time. CDR3 DNA sequence: TGTGCCAGCAGTGAAGTGGGGGCCAGCTCCTATAATTCACCCCTCCACTTT. Translating it yields CASSEVGASSYNSPLHF. The chain recombines TRBV2 with TRBJ1-6; maybe TRBD1 (6 bases). The ends were cut back, 1 base at V and 0 bases at J, with 10 bases in the middle. Germline CDR1 is SNHLY and CDR2 is FYNNEI. The CDR3 is made up of 17 amino acids.

This chain uses TRBV6-6 with TRBJ1-2; D unclear. V lost 2 bases and J lost 8, with 6 bases in between. CDR3 size: 11 residues. Germline values: CDR1 MNHNY, CDR2 SVGAGI (reference sequence). CDR3 coding DNA: TGTGCCAGCAGTTACCCGGGCGGCTACACCTTC. This encodes CASSYPGGYTF.

CDR3 amino acids: CASSLGQSSGNTIYF. DNA for the CDR3: TGCGCCAGCAGCTTGGGTCAGAGCTCTGGAAACACCATATATTTT. The rearrangement joins TRBV5-1 to TRBJ1-3, with D uncertain. Deletions cut 0 bases from V and 0 bases from J, with 7 bases between. The germline gives CDR1 SGHRS, CDR2 YFSETQ. The CDR3 is 15 residues long.

J is TRBJ1-4 and V is TRBV2; no reliable D call. This CDR3 region has 13 residues. V was trimmed by 8 bases and J by 2 bases, leaving 9 bases between them. The germline CDR1 and CDR2 sequences are SNHLY and FYNNEI. The CDR3 spells CASCRGTNEKLFF. CDR3 nucleotides: TGTGCCAGCTGTAGAGGGACTAATGAAAAACTGTTTTTT.

The chain combines TRBV28 with TRBJ2-5, with a possible D match to TRBD2 (6 bases). The DNA end favors TRBJ2-7, so the J call may be wrong. Germline V gives CDR1 MDHEN, CDR2 SYDVKM. This CDR3 is 14 amino acids long. In nucleotides, the CDR3 is TGTGCCAGCAGTAGCCCTAGCGTTTTCTACGAGCAGTACTTC. Its protein is CASSSPSVFYEQYF.

The rearrangement uses TRBV29-1 and TRBJ2-1; no clear D. The CDR3 is made up of 15 amino acids. Trimming cost V 4 bases and J 0 bases, with 13 bases left between them. Germline V gives CDR1 SQVTM, CDR2 ANQGSEA. In DNA, the CDR3 is TGCAGCGTTGCTATAGGTGCTAGCTCCTACAATGAGCAGTTCTTC. This gives the protein CSVAIGASSYNEQFF.

This rearrangement joins TRBV19 to TRBJ2-5; D may be TRBD1 (6 bases). Germline V gene data show CDR1 as LNHDA and CDR2 as SQIVND (reference sequence). V was trimmed by 7 bases and J by 4 bases, leaving 13 bases between them. This CDR3 comprises 13 residues. The CDR3 protein is CASNVQGSETQYF. The CDR3 nucleotides read TGTGCCAGTAATGTCCAGGGGTCAGAGACCCAGTACTTC.

The rearrangement uses TRBV5-5 and TRBJ2-1; TRBD2 agrees at 7 bases. The CDR3 consists of 17 residues. With 5 bases clipped from V and 4 bases from J, the junction kept 15 bases outside the gene matches. The V gene's germline CDR1 is SGHKS and CDR2 YYEKEE (reference sequence). This chain's CDR3 is CASRTTGAGVVYNEQFF. The CDR3 DNA follows: TGTGCCAGCAGGACGACTGGGGCGGGAGTTGTATACAATGAGCAGTTCTTC.

This clone has a single count. The chain joins TRBV18 to TRBJ2-1; 12 bases map to TRBD2. The length of the CDR3 is 17 residues. Germline CDR1 is KGHSH and CDR2 is LQKENI. With 2 bases clipped from V and 4 bases from J, the junction kept 6 bases outside the gene matches. The DNA for the CDR3 is TGTGCCAGCTCACCATCTCTAGCGGGAGGGCGGTACAATGAGCAGTTCTTC. The encoded protein is CASSPSLAGGRYNEQFF.

This chain's CDR3 is CASTTRGGYTF. The CDR3 DNA reads TGTGCCAGCACCACCAGGGGTGGCTACACCTTC. This chain joins TRBV28 and TRBJ1-2, with D perhaps matching TRBD1 (6 bases). Between the trimmed V and J ends, which lost 7 bases and 7 bases, there was a span of 10 bases. Germline lookup yields CDR1 MDHEN and CDR2 SYDVKM. The CDR3 loop spans 11 amino acids.

J is TRBJ1-6 and V is TRBV27, with a weak D call TRBD1 (5 bases). The germline gives CDR1 MNHEY, CDR2 SMNVEV (reference sequence). Trimming pared 2 bases from V and 2 bases from J, leaving 10 bases between. The CDR3 sequence is 16 residues long. CDR3 bases: TGTGCCAGCAGTTTAAAGGGGTCGACCTATAATTCACCCCTCCACTTT. Protein: CASSLKGSTYNSPLHF.